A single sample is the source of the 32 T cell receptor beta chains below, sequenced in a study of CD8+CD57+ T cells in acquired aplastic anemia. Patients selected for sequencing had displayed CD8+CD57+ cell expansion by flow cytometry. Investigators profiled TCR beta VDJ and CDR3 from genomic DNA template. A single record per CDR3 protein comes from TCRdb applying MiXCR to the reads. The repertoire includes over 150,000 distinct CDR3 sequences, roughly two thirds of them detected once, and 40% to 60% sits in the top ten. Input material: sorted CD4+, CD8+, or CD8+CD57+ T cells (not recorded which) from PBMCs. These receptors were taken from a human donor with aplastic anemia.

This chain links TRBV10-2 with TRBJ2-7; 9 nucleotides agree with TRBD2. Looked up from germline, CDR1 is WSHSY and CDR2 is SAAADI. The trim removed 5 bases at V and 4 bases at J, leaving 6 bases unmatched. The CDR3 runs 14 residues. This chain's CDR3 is CASSPLAGKYEQYF. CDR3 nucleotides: TGCGCCAGCAGTCCGCTAGCGGGGAAGTACGAGCAGTACTTC.

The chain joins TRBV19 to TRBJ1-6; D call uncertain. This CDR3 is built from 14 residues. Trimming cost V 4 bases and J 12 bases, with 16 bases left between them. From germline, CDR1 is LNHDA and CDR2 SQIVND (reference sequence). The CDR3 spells CASSTPEGPGPLHF. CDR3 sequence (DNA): TGTGCCAGTAGTACCCCAGAGGGCCCAGGACCCCTCCACTTT.

The CDR3 coding sequence is TGTGCCAGCACCCCCGACAGGGTGCCCTACGAGCAGTACTTC. Amino acid sequence: CASTPDRVPYEQYF. The genes are TRBV7-9 and TRBJ2-7, with 7 bases identical to TRBD1. J gave up 2 bases and V 7 bases, and 8 bases lay outside the gene matches. Per germline, CDR1 SEHNR and CDR2 FQNEAQ (reference sequence). CDR3 length: 14 amino acids.

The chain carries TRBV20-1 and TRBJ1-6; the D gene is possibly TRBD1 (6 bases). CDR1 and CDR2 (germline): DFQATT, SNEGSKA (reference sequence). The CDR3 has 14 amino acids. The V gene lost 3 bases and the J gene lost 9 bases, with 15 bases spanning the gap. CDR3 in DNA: TGCAGTGCTAGCCTTATACAGGGAGCTTCACCCCTCCACTTT. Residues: CSASLIQGASPLHF.

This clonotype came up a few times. The DNA of the CDR3 is TGTGCCAGCAGTGCCAACACCGGGGAGCTGTTTTTT. Amino acid sequence: CASSANTGELFF. The V call is TRBV2, the J call TRBJ2-2; D is unresolved. The CDR3 loop spans 12 amino acids. Trimming cost V 4 bases and J 2 bases, with 2 bases left between them. Per germline, CDR1 SNHLY and CDR2 FYNNEI.

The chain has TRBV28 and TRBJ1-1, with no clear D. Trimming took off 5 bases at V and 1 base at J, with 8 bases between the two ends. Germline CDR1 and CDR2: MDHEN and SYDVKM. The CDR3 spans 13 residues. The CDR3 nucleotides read TGTGCCAGCAGTCTACTCGGGAACACTGAAGCTTTCTTT. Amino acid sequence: CASSLLGNTEAFF. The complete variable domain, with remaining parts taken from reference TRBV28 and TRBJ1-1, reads DVKVTQSSRYLVKRTGEKVFLECVQDMDHENMFWYRQDPGLGLRLIYFSYDVKMKEKGDIPEGYSVSREKKERFSLILESASTNQTSMYLCASSLLGNTEAFFGQGTRLTVV.

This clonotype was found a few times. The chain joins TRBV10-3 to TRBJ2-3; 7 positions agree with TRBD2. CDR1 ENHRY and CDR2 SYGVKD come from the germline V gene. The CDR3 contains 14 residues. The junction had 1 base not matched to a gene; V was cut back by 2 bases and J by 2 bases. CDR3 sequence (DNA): TGTGCCATCAGTGAGACTAGCGCCACAGATACGCAGTATTTT. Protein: CAISETSATDTQYF.

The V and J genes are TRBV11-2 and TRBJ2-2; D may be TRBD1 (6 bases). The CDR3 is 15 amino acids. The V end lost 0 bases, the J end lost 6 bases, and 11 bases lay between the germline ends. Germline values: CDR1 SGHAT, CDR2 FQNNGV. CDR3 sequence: CASSLEAGEAGELFF. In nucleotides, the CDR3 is TGTGCCAGCAGCTTAGAGGCAGGGGAAGCCGGGGAGCTGTTTTTT.

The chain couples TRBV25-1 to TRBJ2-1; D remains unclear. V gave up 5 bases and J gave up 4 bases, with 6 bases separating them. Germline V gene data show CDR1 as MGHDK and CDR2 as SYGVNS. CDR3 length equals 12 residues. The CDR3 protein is CASSRVYNEQFF. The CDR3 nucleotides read TGTGCCAGCAGTAGAGTATACAATGAGCAGTTCTTC.

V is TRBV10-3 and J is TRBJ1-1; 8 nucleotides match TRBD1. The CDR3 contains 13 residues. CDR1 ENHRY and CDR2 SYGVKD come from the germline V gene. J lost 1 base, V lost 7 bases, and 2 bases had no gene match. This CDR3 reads CAIKGQANTEAFF. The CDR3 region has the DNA TGTGCCATCAAGGGACAGGCGAACACTGAAGCTTTCTTT.

CDR3 DNA sequence: TGTGCCAGCAGTTTAAGGCCCGGGGGAGGCTTGGACTACGAGCAGTACTTC. Its translation is CASSLRPGGGLDYEQYF. V usage is TRBV6-1 and J usage is TRBJ2-7, with D tentatively TRBD2 (6 bases). This CDR3 region has 17 residues. Looked up from germline, CDR1 is MNHNS and CDR2 is SASEGT. The V and J ends lost 5 bases and 3 bases respectively, with 23 bases between them.

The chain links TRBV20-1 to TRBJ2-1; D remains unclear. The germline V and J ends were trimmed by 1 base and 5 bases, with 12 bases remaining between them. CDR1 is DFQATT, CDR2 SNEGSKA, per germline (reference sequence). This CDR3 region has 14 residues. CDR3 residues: CSARGVRMDNEQFF. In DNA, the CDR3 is TGCAGTGCTAGAGGGGTCCGGATGGACAATGAGCAGTTCTTC.

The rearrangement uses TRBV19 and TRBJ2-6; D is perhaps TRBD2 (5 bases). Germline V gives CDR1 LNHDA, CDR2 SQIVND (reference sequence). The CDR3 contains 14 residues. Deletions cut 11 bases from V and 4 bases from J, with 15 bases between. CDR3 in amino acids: CAWSVRRGANVLTF. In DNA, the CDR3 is TGTGCCTGGAGTGTCCGGAGGGGGGCCAACGTCCTGACTTTC.

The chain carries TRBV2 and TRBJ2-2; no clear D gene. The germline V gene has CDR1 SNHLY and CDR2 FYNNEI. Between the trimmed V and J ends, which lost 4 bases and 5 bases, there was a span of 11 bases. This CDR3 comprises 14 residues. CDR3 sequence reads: CASSATGRTGELFF. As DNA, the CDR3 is TGTGCCAGCAGTGCGACCGGTCGGACCGGGGAGCTGTTTTTT.

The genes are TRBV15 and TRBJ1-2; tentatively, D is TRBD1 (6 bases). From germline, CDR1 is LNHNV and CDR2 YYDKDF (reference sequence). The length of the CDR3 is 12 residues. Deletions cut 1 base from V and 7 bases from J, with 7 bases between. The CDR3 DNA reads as TGTGCCACCAGCAGAGGAGGGGGTGGCTACACCTTC. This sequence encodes CATSRGGGGYTF.

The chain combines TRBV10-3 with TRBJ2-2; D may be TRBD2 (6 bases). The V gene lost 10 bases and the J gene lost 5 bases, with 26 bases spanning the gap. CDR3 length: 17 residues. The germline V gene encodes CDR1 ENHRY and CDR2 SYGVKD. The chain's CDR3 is CASIGTSSSRGTGELFF. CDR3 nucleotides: TGTGCCAGTATCGGGACTTCCTCATCGAGGGGAACCGGGGAGCTGTTTTTT.

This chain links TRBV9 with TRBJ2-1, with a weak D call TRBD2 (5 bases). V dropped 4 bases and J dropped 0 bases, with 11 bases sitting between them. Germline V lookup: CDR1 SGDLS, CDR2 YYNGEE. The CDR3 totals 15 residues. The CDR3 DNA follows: TGTGCCAGCAGCAGCCTCGGAGGCTCCTACAATGAGCAGTTCTTC. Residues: CASSSLGGSYNEQFF.

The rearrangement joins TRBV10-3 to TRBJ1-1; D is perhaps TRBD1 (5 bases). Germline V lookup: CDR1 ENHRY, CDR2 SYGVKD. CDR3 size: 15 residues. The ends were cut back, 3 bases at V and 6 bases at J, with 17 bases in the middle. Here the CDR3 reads CAISDGTLNIAEAFF. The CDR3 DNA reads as TGTGCCATCAGTGACGGGACTCTCAACATTGCTGAAGCTTTCTTT.

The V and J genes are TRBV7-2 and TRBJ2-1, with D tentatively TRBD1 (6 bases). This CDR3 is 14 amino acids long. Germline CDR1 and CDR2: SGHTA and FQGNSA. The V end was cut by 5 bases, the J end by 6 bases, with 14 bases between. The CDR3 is CASSASRDTNEQFF. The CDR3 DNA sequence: TGTGCCAGCAGCGCCTCCCGGGACACCAATGAGCAGTTCTTC.

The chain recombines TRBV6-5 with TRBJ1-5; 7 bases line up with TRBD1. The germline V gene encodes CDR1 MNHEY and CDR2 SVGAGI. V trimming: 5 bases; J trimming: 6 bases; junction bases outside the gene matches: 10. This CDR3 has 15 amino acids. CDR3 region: CASSEGAGGRQPQHF. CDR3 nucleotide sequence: TGTGCCAGCAGTGAAGGGGCAGGGGGGCGTCAGCCCCAGCATTTT.

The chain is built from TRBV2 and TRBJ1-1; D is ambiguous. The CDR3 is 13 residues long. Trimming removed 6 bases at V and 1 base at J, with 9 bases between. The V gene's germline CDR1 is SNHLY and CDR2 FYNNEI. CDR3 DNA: TGTGCCAGCAGGCCCGGTTGGAACACTGAAGCTTTCTTT. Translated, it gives CASRPGWNTEAFF. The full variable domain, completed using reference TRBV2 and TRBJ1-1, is EPEVTQTPSHQVTQMGQEVILRCVPISNHLYFYWYRQILGQKVEFLVSFYNNEISEKSEIFDDQFSVERPDGSNFTLKIRSTKLEDSAMYFCASRPGWNTEAFFGQGTRLTVV.

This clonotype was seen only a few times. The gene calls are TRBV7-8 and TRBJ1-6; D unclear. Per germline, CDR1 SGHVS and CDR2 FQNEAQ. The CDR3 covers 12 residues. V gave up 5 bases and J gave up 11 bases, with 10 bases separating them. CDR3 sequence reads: CASSPGLPPLHF. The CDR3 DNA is TGTGCCAGCAGCCCCGGTTTACCACCCCTCCACTTT.

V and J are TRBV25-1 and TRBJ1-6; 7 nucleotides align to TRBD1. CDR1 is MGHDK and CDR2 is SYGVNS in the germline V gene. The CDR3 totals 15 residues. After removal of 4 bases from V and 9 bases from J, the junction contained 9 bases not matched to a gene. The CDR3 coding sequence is TGTGCCAGCAGTGCAACGGGACAGAGCGGTTCACCCCTCCACTTT. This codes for CASSATGQSGSPLHF.

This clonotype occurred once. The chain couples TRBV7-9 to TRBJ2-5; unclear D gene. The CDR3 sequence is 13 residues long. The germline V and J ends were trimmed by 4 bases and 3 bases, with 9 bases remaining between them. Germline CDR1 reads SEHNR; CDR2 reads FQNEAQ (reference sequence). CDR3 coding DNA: TGTGCCAGCAGCTCGACCCAAAAAGAGACCCAGTACTTC. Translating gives CASSSTQKETQYF.

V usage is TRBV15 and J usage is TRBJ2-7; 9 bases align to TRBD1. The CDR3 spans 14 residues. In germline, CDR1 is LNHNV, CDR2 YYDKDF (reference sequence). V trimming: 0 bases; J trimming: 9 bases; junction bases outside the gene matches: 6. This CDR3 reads CATSRDNRGRGQYF. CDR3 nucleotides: TGTGCCACCAGCAGAGATAACAGGGGGCGCGGGCAGTACTTC.

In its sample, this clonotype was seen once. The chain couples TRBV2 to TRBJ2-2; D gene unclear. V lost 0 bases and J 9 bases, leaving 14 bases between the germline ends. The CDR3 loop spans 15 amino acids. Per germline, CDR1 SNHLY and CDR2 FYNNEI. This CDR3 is CASSEASKAGWELFF. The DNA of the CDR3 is TGTGCCAGCAGTGAAGCTAGCAAAGCAGGCTGGGAGCTGTTTTTT.

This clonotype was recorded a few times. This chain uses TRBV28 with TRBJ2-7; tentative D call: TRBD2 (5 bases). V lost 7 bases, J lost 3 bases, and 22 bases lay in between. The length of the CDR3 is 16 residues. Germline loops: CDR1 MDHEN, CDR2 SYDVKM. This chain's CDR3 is CASTYLREGPDYEQYF. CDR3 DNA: TGTGCCAGCACCTACCTGAGAGAGGGCCCTGACTACGAGCAGTACTTC.

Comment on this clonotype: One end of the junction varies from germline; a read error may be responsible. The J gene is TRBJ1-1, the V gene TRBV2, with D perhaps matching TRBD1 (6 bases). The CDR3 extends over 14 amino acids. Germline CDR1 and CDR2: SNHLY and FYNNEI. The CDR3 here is CVSSEGVRDTEAFF. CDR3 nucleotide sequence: TGTGTCAGCAGTGAGGGGGTGAGGGACACTGAAGCTTTCTTT. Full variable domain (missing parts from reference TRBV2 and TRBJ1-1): EPEVTQTPSHQVTQMGQEVILRCVPISNHLYFYWYRQILGQKVEFLVSFYNNEISEKSEIFDDQFSVERPDGSNFTLKIRSTKLEDSAMYFCVSSEGVRDTEAFFGQGTRLTVV.

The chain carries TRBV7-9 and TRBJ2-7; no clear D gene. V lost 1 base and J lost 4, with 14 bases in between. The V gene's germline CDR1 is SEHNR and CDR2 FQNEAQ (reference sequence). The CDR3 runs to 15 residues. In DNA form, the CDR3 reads TGTGCCAGCAGCTTAGAGGGCATCTACGGGTACGAGCAGTACTTC. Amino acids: CASSLEGIYGYEQYF.

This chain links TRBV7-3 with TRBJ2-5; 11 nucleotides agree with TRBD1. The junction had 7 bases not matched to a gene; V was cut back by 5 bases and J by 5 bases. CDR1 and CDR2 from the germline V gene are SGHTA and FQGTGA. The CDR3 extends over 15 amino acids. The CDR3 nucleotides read TGTGCCAGCAGCCCGCGGACAGGGGGCTACGAGACCCAGTACTTC. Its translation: CASSPRTGGYETQYF. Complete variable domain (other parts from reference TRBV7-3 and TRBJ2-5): GAGVSQTPSNKVTEKGKYVELRCDPISGHTALYWYRQSLGQGPEFLIYFQGTGAADDSGLPNDRFFAVRPEGSVSTLKIQRTERGDSAVYLCASSPRTGGYETQYFGPGTRLLVL.

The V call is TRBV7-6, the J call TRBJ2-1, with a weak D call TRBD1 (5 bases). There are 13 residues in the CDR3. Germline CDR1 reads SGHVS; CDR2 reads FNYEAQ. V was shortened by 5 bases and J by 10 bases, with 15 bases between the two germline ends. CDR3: CASSPTAQGEQFF. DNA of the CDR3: TGTGCCAGCAGCCCGACGGCTCAGGGAGAGCAGTTCTTC.

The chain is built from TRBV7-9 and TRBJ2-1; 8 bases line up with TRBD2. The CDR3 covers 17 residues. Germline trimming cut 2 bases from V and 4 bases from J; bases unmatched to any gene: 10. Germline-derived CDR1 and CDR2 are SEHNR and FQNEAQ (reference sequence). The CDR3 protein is CASSLSQAGDRYNEQFF. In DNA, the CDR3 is TGTGCCAGCAGCTTATCTCAAGCGGGGGATAGATACAATGAGCAGTTCTTC.